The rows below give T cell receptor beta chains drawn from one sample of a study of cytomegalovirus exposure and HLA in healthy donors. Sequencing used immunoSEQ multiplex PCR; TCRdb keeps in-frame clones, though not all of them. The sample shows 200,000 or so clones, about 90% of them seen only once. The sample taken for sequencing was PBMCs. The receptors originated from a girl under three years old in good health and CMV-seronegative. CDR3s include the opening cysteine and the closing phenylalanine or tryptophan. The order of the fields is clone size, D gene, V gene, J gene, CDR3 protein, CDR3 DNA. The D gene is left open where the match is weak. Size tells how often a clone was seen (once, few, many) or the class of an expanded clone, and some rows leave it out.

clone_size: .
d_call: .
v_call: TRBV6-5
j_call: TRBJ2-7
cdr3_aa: CASSFPVEQYF
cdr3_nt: TGTGCCAGCAGTTTCCCAGTTGAGCAGTACTTC

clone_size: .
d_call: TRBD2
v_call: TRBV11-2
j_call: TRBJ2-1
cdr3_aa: CASSQGWGGSYNEQFF
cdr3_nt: TGTGCCAGCAGCCAAGGGTGGGGGGGATCCTACAATGAGCAGTTCTTC

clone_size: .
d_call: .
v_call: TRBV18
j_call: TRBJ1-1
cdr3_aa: CASSPLTGDTEAFF
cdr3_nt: TGTGCCAGCTCACCTTTGACGGGGGACACTGAAGCTTTCTTT

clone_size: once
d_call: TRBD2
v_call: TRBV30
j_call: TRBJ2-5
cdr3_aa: CAWSVTSGVRETQYF
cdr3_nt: TGTGCCTGGAGTGTCACTAGCGGGGTTAGGGAGACCCAGTACTTC

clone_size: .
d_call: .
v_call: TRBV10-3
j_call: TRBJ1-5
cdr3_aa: CAIKDLDSPNQPQHF
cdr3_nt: TGTGCCATCAAAGACCTGGACAGCCCCAATCAGCCCCAGCATTTT

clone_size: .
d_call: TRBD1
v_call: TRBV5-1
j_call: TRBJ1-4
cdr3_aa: CASSLGDRDEEKLFF
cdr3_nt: TGCGCCAGCAGCTTGGGTGACAGGGATGAGGAAAAACTGTTTTTT

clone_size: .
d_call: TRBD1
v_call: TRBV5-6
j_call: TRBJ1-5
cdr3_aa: CASSGRGSNNQPQHF
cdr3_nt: TGTGCCAGCAGCGGCAGGGGGAGTAACAATCAGCCCCAGCATTTT

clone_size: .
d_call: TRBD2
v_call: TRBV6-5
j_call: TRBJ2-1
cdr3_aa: CASRSGTSSFNEQFF
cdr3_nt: TGTGCCAGCAGGTCCGGGACTAGTTCCTTCAATGAGCAGTTCTTC

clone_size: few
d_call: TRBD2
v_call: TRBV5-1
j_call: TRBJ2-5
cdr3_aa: CASSQGLAGGPQETQYF
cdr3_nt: TGCGCCAGCAGCCAGGGACTAGCGGGGGGTCCCCAAGAGACCCAGTACTTC

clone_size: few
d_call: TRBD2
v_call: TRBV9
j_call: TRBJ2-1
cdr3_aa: CASSAGLAGVFYNEQFF
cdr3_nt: TGTGCCAGCAGCGCAGGACTAGCGGGGGTTTTCTACAATGAGCAGTTCTTC

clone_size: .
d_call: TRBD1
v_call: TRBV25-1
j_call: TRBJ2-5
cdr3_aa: CASSDARTGKGYQETQYF
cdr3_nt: TGTGCCAGCTCAGACGCTAGGACAGGCAAGGGGTACCAAGAGACCCAGTACTTC

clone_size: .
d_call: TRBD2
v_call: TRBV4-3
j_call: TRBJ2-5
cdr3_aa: CASSQLTSGQGGETQYF
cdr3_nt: TGCGCCAGCAGCCAATTAACTAGCGGCCAAGGGGGGGAGACCCAGTACTTC

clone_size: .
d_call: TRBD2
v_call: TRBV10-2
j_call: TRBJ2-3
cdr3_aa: CASINLAGGSFRTDTQYF
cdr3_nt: TGCGCCAGCATCAACCTAGCGGGGGGGTCTTTTAGGACAGATACGCAGTATTTT

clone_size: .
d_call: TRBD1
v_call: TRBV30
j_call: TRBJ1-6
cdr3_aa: CAWSGQGISPLHF
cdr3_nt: TGTGCCTGGAGCGGACAGGGGATTTCACCCCTCCACTTT

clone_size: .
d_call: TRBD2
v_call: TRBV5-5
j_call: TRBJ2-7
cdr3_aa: CASSPSGGSSYEQYF
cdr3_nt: TGTGCCAGCAGCCCTAGCGGGGGGTCCTCCTACGAGCAGTACTTC

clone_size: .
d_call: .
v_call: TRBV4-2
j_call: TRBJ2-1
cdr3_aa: CASSQGVGAYEQFF
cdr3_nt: TGTGCCAGCAGCCAAGGTGTAGGAGCTTATGAGCAGTTCTTC

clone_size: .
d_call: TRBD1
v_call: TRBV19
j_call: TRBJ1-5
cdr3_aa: CASTWGQAEYQPQHF
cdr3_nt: TGTGCCAGTACTTGGGGACAGGCTGAGTATCAGCCCCAGCATTTT

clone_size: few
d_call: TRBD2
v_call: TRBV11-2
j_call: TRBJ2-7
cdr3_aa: CASSLDLDSGETYEQYF
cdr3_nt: TGTGCCAGCAGCTTAGATCTGGATAGCGGGGAAACCTACGAGCAGTACTTC

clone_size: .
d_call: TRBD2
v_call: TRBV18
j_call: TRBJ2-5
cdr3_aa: CASSPTSGEETQYF
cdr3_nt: TGTGCCAGCTCACCAACTAGCGGGGAAGAGACCCAGTACTTC

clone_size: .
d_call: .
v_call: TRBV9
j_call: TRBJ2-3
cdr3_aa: CASSAQPGATTDTQYF
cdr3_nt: TGTGCCAGCAGCGCCCAGCCGGGAGCCACTACAGATACGCAGTATTTT

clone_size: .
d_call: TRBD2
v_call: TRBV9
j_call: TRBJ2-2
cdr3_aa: CASSPGLAGEQKELFF
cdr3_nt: TGTGCCAGCAGCCCGGGACTAGCGGGAGAGCAAAAGGAGCTGTTTTTT

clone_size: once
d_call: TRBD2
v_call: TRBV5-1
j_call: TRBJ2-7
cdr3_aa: CASSLRLAGLDEQYF
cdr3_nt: TGCGCCAGCAGCTTGAGACTAGCGGGACTTGACGAGCAGTACTTC

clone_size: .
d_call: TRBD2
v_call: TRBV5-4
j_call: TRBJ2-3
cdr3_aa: CASSPLAGARTDTQYF
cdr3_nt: TGTGCCAGCAGCCCTCTAGCGGGGGCCCGCACAGATACGCAGTATTTT

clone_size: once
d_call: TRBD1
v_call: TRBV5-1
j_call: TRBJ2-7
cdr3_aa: CASSRTGYNYEQYF
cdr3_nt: TGCGCCAGCAGCAGGACAGGGTACAACTACGAGCAGTACTTC

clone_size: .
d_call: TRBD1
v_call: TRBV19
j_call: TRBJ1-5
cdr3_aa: CASSIGDRGLQPQHF
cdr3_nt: TGTGCCAGTAGTATAGGGGACAGGGGGCTTCAGCCCCAGCATTTT

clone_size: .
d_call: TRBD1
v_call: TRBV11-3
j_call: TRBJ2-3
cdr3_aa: CASSPRQGNSAQYF
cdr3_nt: TGTGCCAGCAGCCCCCGACAGGGGAACTCCGCGCAGTATTTT

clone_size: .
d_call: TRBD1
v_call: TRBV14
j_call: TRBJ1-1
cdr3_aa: CASSRQQGQWTEAFF
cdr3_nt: TGTGCCAGCAGCCGCCAACAGGGGCAGTGGACTGAAGCTTTCTTT

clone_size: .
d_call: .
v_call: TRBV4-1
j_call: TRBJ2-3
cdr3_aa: CASSQTTSGGDTQYF
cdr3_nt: TGCGCCAGCAGCCAAACGACTAGTGGCGGAGATACGCAGTATTTT

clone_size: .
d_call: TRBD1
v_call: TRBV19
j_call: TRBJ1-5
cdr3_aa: CASSRRQGNNQPQHF
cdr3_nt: TGTGCCAGTAGTCGACGACAGGGTAACAATCAGCCCCAGCATTTT

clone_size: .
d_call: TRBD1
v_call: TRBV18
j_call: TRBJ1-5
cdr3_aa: CASSPSSTGSNQPQHF
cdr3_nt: TGTGCCAGCTCACCTTCCTCGACAGGGAGCAATCAGCCCCAGCATTTT

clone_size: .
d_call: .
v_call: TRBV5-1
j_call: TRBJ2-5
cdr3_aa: CASSLGPMGGGQTQYF
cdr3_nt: TGCGCCAGCAGCTTGGGCCCAATGGGGGGTGGACAGACCCAGTACTTC